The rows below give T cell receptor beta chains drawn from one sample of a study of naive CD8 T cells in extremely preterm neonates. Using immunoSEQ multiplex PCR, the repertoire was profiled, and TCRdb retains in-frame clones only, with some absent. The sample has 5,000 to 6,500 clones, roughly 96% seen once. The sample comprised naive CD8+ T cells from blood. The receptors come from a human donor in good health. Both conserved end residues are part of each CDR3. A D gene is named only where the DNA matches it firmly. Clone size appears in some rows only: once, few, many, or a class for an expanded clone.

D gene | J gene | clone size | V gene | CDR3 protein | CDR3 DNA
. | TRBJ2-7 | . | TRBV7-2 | CASSYGRPGRATYEQYF | TGTGCCAGCAGCTATGGCCGCCCCGGCAGGGCTACCTACGAGCAGTACTTC
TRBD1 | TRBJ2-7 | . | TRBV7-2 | CASTIDRDEQYF | TGTGCCAGCACCATCGACAGGGACGAGCAGTACTTC
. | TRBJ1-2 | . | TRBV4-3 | CASSPGRRNYGYTF | TGCGCCAGCAGCCCTGGTCGGAGAAACTATGGCTACACCTTC
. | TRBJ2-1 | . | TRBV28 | CASSLFPIYNEQFF | TGTGCCAGCAGTTTATTTCCTATTTACAATGAGCAGTTCTTC
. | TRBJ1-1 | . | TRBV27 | CASSFTIFGSEAFF | TGTGCCAGCAGTTTTACGATTTTCGGGTCTGAAGCTTTCTTT
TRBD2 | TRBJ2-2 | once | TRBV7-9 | CASTPPRLAGSGELFF | TGTGCCAGCACCCCCCCCCGGCTAGCGGGGTCCGGGGAGCTGTTTTTT
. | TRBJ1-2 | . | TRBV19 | CASSRTATNYGYTF | TGTGCCAGTAGCCGGACAGCTACTAACTATGGCTACACCTTC
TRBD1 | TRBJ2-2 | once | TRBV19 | CASSIPDRGKNTGELFF | TGTGCCAGTAGTATCCCCGACAGGGGCAAGAACACCGGGGAGCTGTTTTTT
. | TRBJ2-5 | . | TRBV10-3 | CAIGGETQYF | TGTGCCATCGGGGGGGAGACCCAGTACTTC
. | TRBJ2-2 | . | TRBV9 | CASSVEGTATGELFF | TGTGCCAGCAGCGTGGAGGGGACAGCCACCGGGGAGCTGTTTTTT
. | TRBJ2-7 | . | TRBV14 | CASSHRDEQYF | TGTGCCAGCAGCCACCGGGACGAGCAGTACTTC
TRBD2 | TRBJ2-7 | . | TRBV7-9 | CASSSQPLAGVPYEQYF | TGTGCCAGCAGCTCACAACCGCTAGCGGGGGTTCCCTACGAGCAGTACTTC
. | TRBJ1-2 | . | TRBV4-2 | CASSQEWAMPYGYTF | TGTGCCAGCAGCCAAGAGTGGGCAATGCCTTATGGCTACACCTTC
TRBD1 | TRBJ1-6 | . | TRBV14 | CASRPTGGHNSPLHF | TGTGCCAGCAGACCGACAGGGGGCCATAATTCACCCCTCCACTTT
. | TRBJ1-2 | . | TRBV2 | CASNYRDTANYGYTF | TGTGCCAGCAACTACCGGGACACGGCTAACTATGGCTACACCTTC
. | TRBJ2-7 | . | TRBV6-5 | CASSSNSYEQYF | TGTGCCAGCAGTTCGAACTCCTACGAGCAATACTTC
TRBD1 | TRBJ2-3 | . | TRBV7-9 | CASTRDRSLDTQYF | TGTGCCAGCACCCGGGACAGATCCCTGGATACGCAGTATTTT
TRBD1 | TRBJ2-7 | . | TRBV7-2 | CASSPGGQNYEQYF | TGTGCCAGCAGCCCAGGGGGCCAGAACTACGAGCAGTACTTC
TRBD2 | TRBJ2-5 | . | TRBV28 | CASSLVGGETQYF | TGTGCCAGCAGTTTGGTGGGAGGGGAGACCCAGTACTTC
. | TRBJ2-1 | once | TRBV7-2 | CASSLAEGNEQFF | TGTGCCAGCAGCTTAGCGGAGGGGAATGAGCAGTTCTTC
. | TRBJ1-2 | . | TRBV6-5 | CASSYTVAGDGYTF | TGTGCCAGCAGTTACACCGTCGCGGGAGATGGCTACACCTTC
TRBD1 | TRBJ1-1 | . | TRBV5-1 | CASREGQGALNTEAFF | TGCGCCAGCAGGGAGGGACAGGGGGCTCTGAACACTGAAGCTTTCTTT
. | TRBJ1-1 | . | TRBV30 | CAWSVTLGASAFF | TGTGCCTGGAGTGTAACCCTTGGGGCTTCAGCTTTCTTT
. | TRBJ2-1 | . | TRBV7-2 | CASSFRVGSYNEQFF | TGTGCCAGCAGCTTTCGGGTGGGCTCCTACAATGAGCAGTTCTTC
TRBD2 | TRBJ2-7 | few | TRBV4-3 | CASSHRLAGSYEQYF | TGCGCCAGCAGCCATCGTCTAGCGGGGTCCTACGAGCAGTACTTC
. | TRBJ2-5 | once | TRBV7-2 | CASSLTRQETQYF | TGTGCCAGCAGCTTAACTAGACAAGAGACCCAGTACTTC
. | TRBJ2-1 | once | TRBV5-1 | CASSLPRSYNEQFF | TGCGCCAGCAGCTTGCCCCGGAGCTACAATGAGCAGTTCTTC
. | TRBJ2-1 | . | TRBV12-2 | CASRLKQFCGYNEQFF | TGTGCAAGTCGCTTAAAGCAGTTCTGCGGGTACAATGAGCAGTTCTTC
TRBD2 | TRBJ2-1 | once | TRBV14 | CASSPRGGRAYEQFF | TGTGCCAGCAGCCCCCGGGGCGGGAGGGCATATGAGCAGTTCTTC
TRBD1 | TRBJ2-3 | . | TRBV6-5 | CASSWTGGDTQYF | TGTGCCAGCAGTTGGACAGGCGGAGATACGCAGTATTTT
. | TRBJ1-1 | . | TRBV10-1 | CASSDNSPPVEAFF | TGCGCCAGCAGTGACAACTCCCCCCCGGTGGAAGCTTTCTTT
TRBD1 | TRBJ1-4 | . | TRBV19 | CAGKSDHRGMDEKLFF | TGTGCCGGTAAGAGTGACCACAGGGGGATGGATGAAAAACTGTTTTTT
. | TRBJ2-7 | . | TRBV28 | CASSPRSIKGDEQYF | TGTGCCAGCAGTCCCAGATCAATAAAAGGGGACGAGCAGTACTTC
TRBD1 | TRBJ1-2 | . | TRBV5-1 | CASSPQGAGYGYTF | TGCGCCAGCAGTCCTCAGGGGGCAGGCTATGGCTACACCTTC
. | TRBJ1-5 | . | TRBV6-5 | CASSRREGNQPQHF | TGTGCCAGCAGTCGCAGGGAGGGCAATCAGCCCCAGCATTTT